The 31 T cell receptor beta chains below were found in one sample sequenced in a study of shared clonotypes between healthy human individuals. The data were produced by immunoSEQ multiplex PCR, yet TCRdb's version contains in-frame clones alone and is incomplete. The sample consists of some 700,000 clones, about 92% of them appearing once. The sample was memory CD8+ T cells from PBMCs. Subset meaning: CD45RO+ cells pooled with CCR7-negative TemRA cells. The receptors shown here come from a man aged 18 to 30 in good health. Some clones in this sample may be carry-over from other donors' samples.

This rearrangement joins TRBV18 to TRBJ2-5; perhaps D is TRBD1 or TRBD2 (5 bases each). Trimming stripped 2 bases from V and 5 bases from J, with 15 bases between. The germline CDR1 and CDR2 sequences are KGHSH and LQKENI. This CDR3 spans 15 amino acids. The CDR3 here is CASSPVRDGIETQYF. In DNA form, the CDR3 reads TGTGCCAGCTCACCAGTGAGGGACGGGATTGAGACCCAGTACTTC.

The chain links TRBV5-1 to TRBJ2-2; D gene uncertain. CDR1 is SGHRS, CDR2 YFSETQ, per germline. The CDR3 is made up of 15 amino acids. V lost 5 bases, J lost 6 bases, and 17 bases lay in between. DNA for the CDR3: TGCGCCAGCAGGGCTCTAGAGTTGTCCTCCGGGGAGCTGTTTTTT. Translating it yields CASRALELSSGELFF. Using reference TRBV5-1 and TRBJ2-2 for the parts outside the CDR3, the full variable domain is KAGVTQTPRYLIKTRGQQVTLSCSPISGHRSVSWYQQTPGQGLQFLFEYFSETQRNKGNFPGRFSGRQFSNSRSEMNVSTLELGDSALYLCASRALELSSGELFFGEGSRLTVL.

The chain links TRBV7-9 to TRBJ2-7, with TRBD2 matching over 9 bases. The trim removed 5 bases at V and 2 bases at J, leaving 1 base unmatched. Germline CDR1 SEHNR, CDR2 FQNEAQ (reference sequence). This CDR3 has 13 residues. CDR3 in amino acids: CASSPSGAYEQYF. In DNA, the CDR3 is TGTGCCAGCAGCCCTAGCGGGGCCTACGAGCAGTACTTC. Based on the CDR3 plus reference TRBV7-9 and TRBJ2-7, the full variable domain is DTGVSQNPRHKITKRGQNVTFRCDPISEHNRLYWYRQTLGQGPEFLTYFQNEAQLEKSRLLSDRFSAERPKGSFSTLEIQRTEQGDSAMYLCASSPSGAYEQYFGPGTRLTVT.

This sequence joins TRBV7-6 and TRBJ2-7, with 8 positions matching TRBD1. CDR1 is SGHVS and CDR2 is FNYEAQ in the germline V gene. CDR3 size: 15 residues. With 1 base clipped from V and 4 bases from J, the junction kept 6 bases outside the gene matches. CDR3 DNA: TGTGCCAGCAGCTTAGGGGACAGGTTCCTTTACGAGCAGTACTTC. This gives the protein CASSLGDRFLYEQYF.

The chain has TRBV6-4 and TRBJ2-3; D unclear. Germline CDR1 is MRHNA and CDR2 is SNTAGT. The CDR3 sequence is 14 residues long. Trimming pared 4 bases from V and 4 bases from J, leaving 12 bases between. DNA for the CDR3: TGTGCCAGCAGTGTTAGGGCCGAGTCAGATACGCAGTATTTT. Translating it yields CASSVRAESDTQYF.

The chain has TRBV10-1 and TRBJ2-3, with 7 bases identical to TRBD2. Germline values: CDR1 WNHNN, CDR2 SYGVQD (reference sequence). This CDR3 comprises 18 residues. J gave up 3 bases and V 3 bases, and 15 bases lay outside the gene matches. CDR3 bases: TGCGCCAGCAGTGAAATAGCGGGTAAAATTTTGAGGACAGATACGCAGTATTTT. It translates to CASSEIAGKILRTDTQYF.

The CDR3 region is CAWSRGVYGYTF. In DNA, the CDR3 is TGTGCCTGGAGCAGGGGGGTATATGGCTACACCTTC. The chain has TRBV30 and TRBJ1-2; 7 nucleotides agree with TRBD1. Germline V gene data show CDR1 as GTSNPN and CDR2 as SVGIG (reference sequence). V lost 3 bases, J lost 5 bases, and 3 bases stayed unmatched. This CDR3 is built from 12 residues.

This clone was detected many times. Other DNA sequences in this sample translate to the same CDR3. V usage is TRBV11-2 and J usage is TRBJ1-1, with 7 bases matching TRBD1. The CDR3 is 13 amino acids. J gave up 5 bases and V 4 bases, and 4 bases lay outside the gene matches. Germline CDR1 is SGHAT and CDR2 is FQNNGV. CDR3 bases: TGTGCCAGCAGCTCCGGGACAGAAACTGAAGCTTTCTTT. Residues: CASSSGTETEAFF.

The CDR3, as DNA: TGTGCCAGCAGCTTAGCTCGACTGTCCCCCACCGGGGAGCTGTTTTTT. This encodes CASSLARLSPTGELFF. The chain uses TRBV13 and TRBJ2-2; D gene uncertain. Germline V gives CDR1 PRHDT, CDR2 FYEKMQ (reference sequence). The CDR3 loop spans 16 amino acids. Trimming left V 1 base short and J 4 bases short, with 13 bases between.

This clone was seen only once. The J gene is TRBJ1-1, the V gene TRBV19; 9 bases match TRBD1. The CDR3 length is 13 residues. Germline loops: CDR1 LNHDA, CDR2 SQIVND (reference sequence). After removal of 7 bases from V and 3 bases from J, the junction contained 3 bases not matched to a gene. The chain's CDR3 is CASKDRGYTEAFF. The CDR3 nucleotides are TGTGCCAGTAAAGACAGGGGGTACACTGAAGCTTTCTTT.

The chain couples TRBV2 to TRBJ2-7; D call uncertain. V was clipped by 3 bases and J by 1 base, with 10 bases between them. CDR3 size: 14 residues. Germline CDR1 SNHLY, CDR2 FYNNEI. The CDR3 DNA follows: TGTGCCAGCAGTGAGTCGATCCGATCCTACGAGCAGTACTTC. It translates to CASSESIRSYEQYF.

J is TRBJ1-5 and V is TRBV28; D is ambiguous. The ends were cut back, 4 bases at V and 4 bases at J, with 17 bases in the middle. Germline V lookup: CDR1 MDHEN, CDR2 SYDVKM. The CDR3 runs to 16 residues. The CDR3 loop is CASSWMGWARNQPQHF. DNA for the CDR3: TGTGCCAGCAGTTGGATGGGATGGGCCAGAAATCAGCCCCAGCATTTT.

Concerning this clone: This specimen includes other DNA sequences encoding the same CDR3. The rearrangement joins TRBV27 to TRBJ2-3; the match to TRBD2 covers 9 bases. The CDR3 has 15 residues. J gave up 6 bases and V 3 bases, and 7 bases lay outside the gene matches. Germline V gene lookup returns CDR1 MNHEY and CDR2 SMNVEV (reference sequence). The CDR3 is CASSFLAGGPDTQYF. CDR3 bases: TGTGCCAGCAGTTTTCTGGCGGGAGGGCCGGATACGCAGTATTTT.

The CDR3 loop is CASSLLIQGSNEQYF. The CDR3, as DNA: TGCGCCAGCAGCTTGCTAATACAGGGATCCAACGAGCAGTACTTC. This chain connects TRBV5-1 to TRBJ2-7; tentative D call: TRBD1 (6 bases). Germline-derived CDR1 and CDR2 are SGHRS and YFSETQ. CDR3 length: 15 residues. V was pared by 1 base and J by 5 bases, with 16 bases between.

The J gene is TRBJ2-7, the V gene TRBV14; 7 bases map to TRBD1. Germline lookup yields CDR1 SGHDN and CDR2 FVKESK. V lost 3 bases, J lost 0 bases, and 8 bases stayed unmatched. There are 16 residues in the CDR3. The CDR3 DNA is TGTGCCAGCAGCCAGGACGGACCAGGGGGCTCCTACGAGCAGTACTTC. Its protein is CASSQDGPGGSYEQYF.

This chain uses TRBV5-1 with TRBJ2-7; possible D gene TRBD2, 6 bases. The CDR3 runs to 15 residues. Germline CDR1 reads SGHRS; CDR2 reads YFSETQ. Between the trimmed V and J ends, which lost 0 bases and 2 bases, there was a span of 12 bases. CDR3 sequence: CASSLEAGRPYEQYF. DNA for the CDR3: TGCGCCAGCAGCTTGGAGGCAGGGAGGCCCTACGAGCAGTACTTC.

The chain combines TRBV6-5 with TRBJ2-1; the D gene is possibly TRBD2 (5 bases). CDR1 is MNHEY, CDR2 SVGAGI, per germline. This CDR3 has 13 amino acids. CDR3 nucleotide sequence: TGTGCTTGCGGGCCGAGCTCCTACAATGAGCAGTTCTTC. Translating gives CACGPSSYNEQFF.

The CDR3 bases are TGTGCCAGCAGCCCTCACAGGGCAGGTGGCGAGCAGTACTTC. It is translated as CASSPHRAGGEQYF. The J gene is TRBJ2-7, the V gene TRBV9, with D possibly being TRBD1 (6 bases). The CDR3 is made up of 14 amino acids. From germline, CDR1 is SGDLS and CDR2 YYNGEE. Trimming shortened V by 4 bases and J by 6 bases, and 17 bases separated the two germline ends.

The rearrangement links TRBV5-1 to TRBJ1-2; D perhaps matches TRBD1 (5 bases). V was trimmed by 4 bases and J by 1 base, leaving 17 bases between them. CDR1 and CDR2 from the germline V gene are SGHRS and YFSETQ. CDR3 length equals 16 residues. Written as DNA, the CDR3 is TGCGCCAGCAGCCTCGACGGTGGACAAGTTAACTATGGCTACACCTTC. It specifies CASSLDGGQVNYGYTF. The full variable domain, in which reference TRBV5-1 and TRBJ1-2 provide the parts outside the CDR3, is KAGVTQTPRYLIKTRGQQVTLSCSPISGHRSVSWYQQTPGQGLQFLFEYFSETQRNKGNFPGRFSGRQFSNSRSEMNVSTLELGDSALYLCASSLDGGQVNYGYTFGSGTRLTVV.

The rearrangement uses TRBV28 and TRBJ2-7, with a tentative D call TRBD2 (7 bases). The CDR3 totals 13 residues. V gave up 3 bases and J gave up 7 bases, with 13 bases separating them. Germline-derived CDR1 and CDR2 are MDHEN and SYDVKM. The CDR3 nucleotides are TGTGCCAGCAGTTTTCGGGGGGCGCGGGAGCAGTACTTC. Translated: CASSFRGAREQYF. Combining the CDR3 with reference TRBV28 and TRBJ2-7 gives the whole variable domain DVKVTQSSRYLVKRTGEKVFLECVQDMDHENMFWYRQDPGLGLRLIYFSYDVKMKEKGDIPEGYSVSREKKERFSLILESASTNQTSMYLCASSFRGAREQYFGPGTRLTVT.

The CDR3 sequence is CASSSAGTESYEQYF. CDR3 DNA sequence: TGCGCCAGCAGCTCAGCCGGGACGGAGTCCTACGAGCAGTACTTC. This sequence joins TRBV5-1 and TRBJ2-7; TRBD1 or TRBD2 may be the D gene (5 bases each). This CDR3 has 15 residues. Trimming took 3 bases from V and 1 from J, leaving 14 bases between them. Germline assignment: CDR1 SGHRS and CDR2 YFSETQ.

The genes are TRBV7-8 and TRBJ2-2, with a possible D match to TRBD1 (5 bases). This CDR3 is built from 13 residues. Germline lookup yields CDR1 SGHVS and CDR2 FQNEAQ. With 5 bases removed from V and 7 bases from J, the gap between germline ends came to 11 bases. CDR3 residues: CASSHRQNGELFF. Here the CDR3 DNA reads TGTGCCAGCAGCCATCGACAGAACGGGGAGCTGTTTTTT.

The V gene is TRBV28, the J gene TRBJ1-4; a weak D match, TRBD1 (5 bases). The CDR3 extends over 13 amino acids. CDR1 MDHEN and CDR2 SYDVKM come from the germline V gene. V lost 5 bases and J 8 bases, leaving 12 bases between the germline ends. CDR3 nucleotides: TGTGCCAGCAGTCCCCGGGGCTTCGAAAAACTGTTTTTT. Its protein is CASSPRGFEKLFF.

The chain employs TRBV4-1 and TRBJ2-5; 12 bases are shared with TRBD2. The J call may not be correct, given that the DNA end is closer to TRBJ2-7. The germline gives CDR1 MGHRA, CDR2 YSYEKL. The CDR3 runs 19 residues. The CDR3 spells CASSQAPGLAGGLSYEQYF. DNA for the CDR3: TGCGCCAGCAGCCAAGCCCCGGGCCTAGCGGGAGGGCTCTCCTACGAGCAGTACTTC.

In this sample, this clone turned up a few times. The same CDR3 arises from other DNA sequences in this sample as well. The chain has TRBV5-4 and TRBJ2-1; D unresolved. Trimming took 2 bases from V and 4 from J, leaving 7 bases between them. This CDR3 comprises 13 residues. Germline CDR1 reads SGHNT; CDR2 reads YYREEE (reference sequence). This CDR3 is CASSLRAYNEQFF. The DNA of the CDR3 is TGTGCCAGCAGCTTAAGAGCGTACAATGAGCAGTTCTTC. Together with reference TRBV5-4 and TRBJ2-1, the CDR3 gives the full variable domain: ETGVTQSPTHLIKTRGQQVTLRCSSQSGHNTVSWYQQALGQGPQFIFQYYREEENGRGNFPPRFSGLQFPNYSSELNVNALELDDSALYLCASSLRAYNEQFFGPGTRLTVL.

CDR3: CSVVPPGGENYGYTF. In nucleotides, the CDR3 is TGCAGCGTTGTCCCCCCCGGGGGCGAGAACTATGGCTACACCTTC. This chain uses TRBV29-1 with TRBJ1-2; maybe TRBD1 (6 bases). Germline CDR1 is SQVTM and CDR2 is ANQGSEA. The CDR3 is made up of 15 amino acids. V lost 4 bases to trimming and J lost 2 bases, with 17 bases between them.

This clone was detected a few times. The V gene is TRBV27, the J gene TRBJ1-1, with D unclear. Germline V gene lookup returns CDR1 MNHEY and CDR2 SMNVEV (reference sequence). V shed 3 bases and J shed 6 bases, with 2 bases lying between them. The CDR3 contains 10 residues. In DNA form, the CDR3 reads TGTGCCAGCAGTTTCTCTGAAGCTTTCTTT. Protein sequence: CASSFSEAFF.

The V gene is TRBV5-6, the J gene TRBJ2-7; D gene ambiguous. Germline V gives CDR1 SGHDT, CDR2 YYEEEE. There are 13 residues in the CDR3. V shed 5 bases and J shed 0 bases, with 9 bases lying between them. In DNA form, the CDR3 reads TGTGCCAGCAGTTACCAGCCCTCCTACGAGCAGTACTTC. This translates into CASSYQPSYEQYF. Together with reference TRBV5-6 and TRBJ2-7, the CDR3 gives the full variable domain: DAGVTQSPTHLIKTRGQQVTLRCSPKSGHDTVSWYQQALGQGPQFIFQYYEEEERQRGNFPDRFSGHQFPNYSSELNVNALLLGDSALYLCASSYQPSYEQYFGPGTRLTVT.

The chain combines TRBV28 with TRBJ2-7, with D possibly being TRBD1 or TRBD2 (5 bases each). This CDR3 spans 11 amino acids. Trimming shortened V by 7 bases and J by 6 bases, and 10 bases separated the two germline ends. Germline values: CDR1 MDHEN, CDR2 SYDVKM. CDR3 amino acids: CASKEGREQYF. DNA for the CDR3: TGTGCCAGCAAAGAGGGGCGCGAGCAGTACTTC.

The rearrangement joins TRBV28 to TRBJ2-5; D is possibly TRBD1 (5 bases). The V end lost 5 bases, the J end lost 6 bases, and 13 bases lay between the germline ends. Germline V CDR1 and CDR2: MDHEN, SYDVKM. The CDR3 contains 13 residues. CDR3 nucleotide sequence: TGTGCCAGCAGTCTCGGACAAGGGCAGACCCAGTACTTC. Translated, it gives CASSLGQGQTQYF.

The chain couples TRBV11-2 to TRBJ2-3, with no clear D. Deletions cut 8 bases from V and 2 bases from J, with 11 bases between. Looked up from germline, CDR1 is SGHAT and CDR2 is FQNNGV. The CDR3 extends over 13 amino acids. This CDR3 reads CASRPTITDTQYF. The CDR3 region has the DNA TGTGCCAGCCGCCCAACCATCACAGATACGCAGTATTTT.